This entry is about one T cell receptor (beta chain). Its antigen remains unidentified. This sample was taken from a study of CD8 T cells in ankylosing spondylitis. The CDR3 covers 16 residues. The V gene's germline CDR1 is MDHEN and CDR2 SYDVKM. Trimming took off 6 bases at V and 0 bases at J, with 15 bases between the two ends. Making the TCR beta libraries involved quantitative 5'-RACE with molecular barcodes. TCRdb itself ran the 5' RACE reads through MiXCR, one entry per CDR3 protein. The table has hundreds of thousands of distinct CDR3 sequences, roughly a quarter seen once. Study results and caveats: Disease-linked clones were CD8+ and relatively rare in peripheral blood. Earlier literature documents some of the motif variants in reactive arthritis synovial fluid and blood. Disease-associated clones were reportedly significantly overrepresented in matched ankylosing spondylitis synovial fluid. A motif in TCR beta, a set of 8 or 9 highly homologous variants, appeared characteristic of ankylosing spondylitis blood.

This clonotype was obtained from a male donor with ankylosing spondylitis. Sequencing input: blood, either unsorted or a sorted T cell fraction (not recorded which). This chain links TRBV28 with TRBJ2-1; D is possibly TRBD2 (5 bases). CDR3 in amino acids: CASSSLRSGSYNEQFF. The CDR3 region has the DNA TGTGCCAGCAGCTCCCTCCGGAGCGGCTCCTACAATGAGCAGTTCTTC.